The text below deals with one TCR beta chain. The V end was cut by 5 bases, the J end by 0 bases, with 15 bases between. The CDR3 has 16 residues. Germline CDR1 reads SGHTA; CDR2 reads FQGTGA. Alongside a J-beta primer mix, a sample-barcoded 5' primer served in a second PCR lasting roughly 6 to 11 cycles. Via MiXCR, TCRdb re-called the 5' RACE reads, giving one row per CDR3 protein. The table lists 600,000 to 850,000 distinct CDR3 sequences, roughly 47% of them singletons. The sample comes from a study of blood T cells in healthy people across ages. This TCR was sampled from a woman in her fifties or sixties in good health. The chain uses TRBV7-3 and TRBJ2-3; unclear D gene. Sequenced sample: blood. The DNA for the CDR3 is TGTGCCAGCAGCCCGACGTTCGGAACAAGCACAGATACGCAGTATTTT. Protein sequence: CASSPTFGTSTDTQYF.